Presented here are 3 T cell receptor beta chains from one specimen sequenced in a study of post-analysis software for immune sequencing data. Study-wide points: TRBV5-6, TRBV5-1 and TRBV20-1 were among four or five TRBV segments more frequent in patients than controls.

Unique molecular identifiers were carried by the TCR beta cDNA libraries. TCRdb used MiXCR to reprocess the PCR reads, holding one entry per CDR3 protein. The sample lists about 770,000 distinct CDR3 sequences, approximately 44% occurring once. These TCRs' antigens remain unknown. The sample comprised blood. The source of these receptors is a girl aged 5-17 years with multiple sclerosis.

This chain joins TRBV20-1 and TRBJ2-7; TRBD2 matches at 11 bases. The CDR3 length is 16 residues. Trimming took 0 bases from V and 7 from J; bases not matched to a gene: 11. Germline CDR1 and CDR2: DFQATT and SNEGSKA (reference sequence). The CDR3 DNA reads as TGCAGTGCTAGAGATAAGACTAGCGGGAATTGGAATGAGCAGTACTTC. It is translated as CSARDKTSGNWNEQYF.

This clonotype was counted a few times. The rearrangement joins TRBV6-1 to TRBJ2-1, with D maybe TRBD1 (7 bases). The CDR3 is 15 residues long. CDR1 MNHNS and CDR2 SASEGT come from the germline V gene. V dropped 10 bases and J dropped 8 bases, with 24 bases sitting between them. The CDR3 DNA follows: TGTGCCACCCACGACAGGGCGGGGAAGGTCGATGAGCAGTTCTTC. Its protein product is CATHDRAGKVDEQFF.

The V call is TRBV4-3, the J call TRBJ2-1; TRBD2 is a possible D gene (6 bases). Germline lookup yields CDR1 LGHNA and CDR2 YSLEER. V dropped 1 base and J dropped 2 bases, with 9 bases sitting between them. The CDR3 is 15 amino acids. CDR3 DNA: TGCGCCAGCAGCCAAGCGGGAGACCCCTACAATGAGCAGTTCTTC. Translation gives CASSQAGDPYNEQFF.